These 17 T cell receptor beta chains were all obtained from the same sample, sequenced in a study of cytomegalovirus exposure and HLA in healthy donors. 60 Vbeta and 13 Jbeta primers were used in PCR. Measured with immunoSEQ multiplex PCR; TCRdb has only the in-frame clones, and not every one. The sample lists over 65,000 clones, 60% to 80% occurring once. The sample was PBMCs. These receptors were taken from a woman aged 35 to 49 in good health and CMV-seronegative.

V and J are TRBV19 and TRBJ2-3; 7 bases line up with TRBD1. This CDR3 spans 15 amino acids. With V trimmed by 7 bases and J by 2 bases, 9 bases remained unmatched. Germline CDR1 and CDR2: LNHDA and SQIVND (reference sequence). DNA for the CDR3: TGTGCCAGTACCCTGGGACAGCTCCACACAGATACGCAGTATTTT. Its protein is CASTLGQLHTDTQYF.

CDR3 amino acids: CASSPRDRGDQGQYF. In DNA form, the CDR3 reads TGTGCCAGCAGTCCCCGGGACAGGGGCGATCAGGGGCAGTACTTC. V and J are TRBV27 and TRBJ2-7; 10 bases map to TRBD1. Germline V gives CDR1 MNHEY, CDR2 SMNVEV (reference sequence). CDR3 length: 15 amino acids. Trimming at V came to 5 bases and at J to 9 bases, leaving 13 bases not matched to a gene.

V is TRBV19 and J is TRBJ1-5; TRBD1 agrees at 8 bases. Germline CDR1 LNHDA, CDR2 SQIVND (reference sequence). CDR3 size: 16 residues. V shed 3 bases, J shed 1 base, and the junction held 5 bases outside the gene matches. CDR3 DNA: TGTGCCAGTAGTATTGTGACAGGGGAAAGCAATCAGCCCCAGCATTTT. Protein sequence: CASSIVTGESNQPQHF.

This chain uses TRBV18 with TRBJ2-7, with TRBD1 matching over 9 bases. CDR3 length: 14 residues. Per the germline V gene, CDR1 is KGHSH and CDR2 is LQKENI. The ends lost 3 bases at V and 6 bases at J; junction bases unmatched: 6. Here the CDR3 DNA reads TGTGCCAGCTCACCCGGGACAGGGACGAGCGAGCAGTACTTC. Its protein product is CASSPGTGTSEQYF.

The chain joins TRBV7-2 to TRBJ2-2; 8 bases line up with TRBD2. There are 15 residues in the CDR3. The V segment lost 2 bases and the J segment 5 bases; nucleotides outside the gene matches: 4. CDR1 and CDR2 (germline): SGHTA, FQGNSA. In DNA, the CDR3 is TGTGCCAGCAGCTTAAGCGGGAGTGGAACCGGGGAGCTGTTTTTT. Protein: CASSLSGSGTGELFF.

CDR3 region: CASSQLQGRQETQYF. The CDR3, as DNA: TGCGCCAGCAGCCAATTACAGGGGCGGCAAGAGACCCAGTACTTC. The V gene is TRBV4-1, the J gene TRBJ2-5; 7 nucleotides match TRBD1. Germline CDR1 reads MGHRA; CDR2 reads YSYEKL. With V trimmed by 2 bases and J by 2 bases, 5 bases remained unmatched. The CDR3 length is 15 residues.

This clone has a handful of counts. The chain combines TRBV9 with TRBJ1-2, with 7 bases fitting TRBD1. V was pared by 2 bases and J by 0 bases, with 7 bases of the junction left unmatched. This CDR3 region has 16 residues. CDR1 and CDR2 from the germline V gene are SGDLS and YYNGEE. The CDR3, as DNA: TGTGCCAGCAGCGTTGTGACGACAGGGACTAACTATGGCTACACCTTC. Its protein is CASSVVTTGTNYGYTF.

The chain employs TRBV27 and TRBJ2-3; 8 bases match TRBD2. Germline CDR1 is MNHEY and CDR2 is SMNVEV (reference sequence). The V gene end was trimmed by 0 bases and the J gene end by 4 bases; junction bases not matched to a gene: 6. CDR3 size: 16 residues. As DNA, the CDR3 is TGTGCCAGCAGTTTATCGAGCGGGAGTAGTGCAGATACGCAGTATTTT. This sequence encodes CASSLSSGSSADTQYF.

V usage is TRBV7-2 and J usage is TRBJ1-3; tentatively, D is TRBD1 (5 bases). This CDR3 has 16 residues. The germline CDR1 and CDR2 sequences are SGHTA and FQGNSA. V was trimmed by 5 bases and J by 4 bases, leaving 18 bases between them. The chain's CDR3 is CASSLGGGRLGNTIYF. The CDR3 DNA reads TGTGCCAGCAGCCTGGGGGGGGGTAGGCTGGGAAACACCATATATTTT.

The rearrangement links TRBV14 to TRBJ2-7; 8 bases align to TRBD2. This CDR3 region has 17 residues. Trimming removed 3 bases from V and 0 bases from J; junction bases left unmatched: 10. The germline V gene has CDR1 SGHDN and CDR2 FVKESK. The CDR3 DNA reads as TGTGCCAGCAGCCATGCCGCACGGGGGGGGCTCTCCTACGAGCAGTACTTC. Protein: CASSHAARGGLSYEQYF. The full variable domain, its missing parts supplied by reference TRBV14 and TRBJ2-7, is EAGVTQFPSHSVIEKGQTVTLRCDPISGHDNLYWYRRVMGKEIKFLLHFVKESKQDESGMPNNRFLAERTGGTYSTLKVQPAELEDSGVYFCASSHAARGGLSYEQYFGPGTRLTVT.

V gene TRBV19 combines with J gene TRBJ1-5, with 8 bases fitting TRBD1. CDR1 and CDR2 from the germline V gene are LNHDA and SQIVND (reference sequence). V was pared by 4 bases and J by 1 base, with 15 bases of the junction left unmatched. The CDR3 runs 19 residues. The CDR3 sequence: CASSSRSGQGAGSNQPQHF. Here the CDR3 DNA reads TGTGCCAGTAGTAGCCGTTCAGGGCAGGGGGCTGGAAGCAATCAGCCCCAGCATTTT.

The chain is built from TRBV27 and TRBJ2-3, with 7 nucleotides matching TRBD1. The CDR3 spans 13 residues. Germline-derived CDR1 and CDR2 are MNHEY and SMNVEV (reference sequence). Trimming removed 7 bases from V and 9 bases from J; junction bases left unmatched: 10. CDR3 nucleotide sequence: TGTGCCAGCATGGGAACCAGACAGGGCACGCAGTATTTT. Its protein product is CASMGTRQGTQYF.

The chain has TRBV30 and TRBJ2-7, with 11 bases aligning to TRBD2. The CDR3 spans 14 residues. The ends lost 3 bases at V and 9 bases at J; junction bases unmatched: 10. Germline assignment: CDR1 GTSNPN and CDR2 SVGIG (reference sequence). In nucleotides, the CDR3 is TGTGCCTGGAGGCGAACTAGCGGGGGACGAGGGCAGTACTTC. Encoded protein: CAWRRTSGGRGQYF.

The chain combines TRBV30 with TRBJ1-5, with 8 bases matching TRBD1. The CDR3 consists of 13 residues. With V trimmed by 5 bases and J by 2 bases, 2 bases remained unmatched. Germline V gives CDR1 GTSNPN, CDR2 SVGIG (reference sequence). CDR3 loop: CAWETGGNQPQHF. DNA for the CDR3: TGTGCCTGGGAGACAGGGGGCAATCAGCCCCAGCATTTT. The full variable domain, with the rest looked up from reference TRBV30 and TRBJ1-5, is SQTIHQWPATLVQPVGSPLSLECTVEGTSNPNLYWYRQAAGRGLQLLFYSVGIGQISSEVPQNLSASRPQDRQFILSSKKLLLSDSGFYLCAWETGGNQPQHFGDGTRLSIL.

V gene TRBV7-9 combines with J gene TRBJ1-1; 7 bases match TRBD1. The junction had 8 bases not matched to a gene; V was cut back by 4 bases and J by 6 bases. This CDR3 is built from 14 residues. CDR1 is SEHNR and CDR2 is FQNEAQ in the germline V gene (reference sequence). CDR3 nucleotides: TGTGCCAGCAGCTATAACAGGGGAGTCTCTGAAGCTTTCTTT. It encodes CASSYNRGVSEAFF.

The chain carries TRBV7-6 and TRBJ2-5, with D perhaps TRBD2 (5 bases). The CDR3 sequence is 16 residues long. Germline V lookup: CDR1 SGHVS, CDR2 FNYEAQ. With 4 bases removed from V and 3 bases from J, the gap between germline ends came to 18 bases. CDR3 bases: TGTGCCAGCAGCTACGGGCCTTGGTACGGGGAAGAGACCCAGTACTTC. It yields the protein CASSYGPWYGEETQYF.

The V and J genes are TRBV7-9 and TRBJ1-2; no clear D. Germline V gene data show CDR1 as SEHNR and CDR2 as FQNEAQ (reference sequence). V lost 2 bases to trimming and J lost 4 bases, with 11 bases between them. The CDR3 loop spans 14 amino acids. Here the CDR3 reads CASSLPRQVYGYTF. CDR3 DNA sequence: TGTGCCAGCAGCTTACCACGGCAGGTCTATGGCTACACCTTC.